This TCR beta chain was sequenced during a study of tumor-infiltrating lymphocytes in localized non-small cell lung cancer. Study in general: Patients included smokers and never-smokers with various histologies, some sampled after neoadjuvant chemotherapy.

TCRdb's copy holds only in-frame clones and misses some; the assay was immunoSEQ multiplex PCR. The sample holds tens of thousands of clones; approximately 83% are singletons and the top ten take roughly 2%. With regard to this clone: As yet, its antigen is unknown.

Notes on the study in general: Technical variation could not be separated from intratumor heterogeneity here. TCR sequencing covered a subset of patients with enough tissue.

V lost 4 bases, J lost 8 bases, and 12 bases lay in between. CDR1 is SGHRS, CDR2 YFSETQ, per germline. The CDR3 totals 12 residues. The source material was lung tumor tissue. The V gene is TRBV5-1, the J gene TRBJ1-2, with TRBD1 as a possible D gene (5 bases). The TCR sequence derives from a human donor with non-small cell lung cancer. The chain's CDR3 is CASSPGTEGYTF. CDR3 coding DNA: TGCGCCAGCAGCCCCGGGACGGAGGGCTACACCTTC.